The source of this TCR beta chain is a study of shared clonotypes between healthy human individuals. Some clones are missing from TCRdb's copy, which holds only in-frame ones; the method was immunoSEQ multiplex PCR. The data contain around 620,000 clones, approximately 95% of them singletons. Naive CD8 isolation took CD45RO-negative cells positively selected for CCR7 and excluded terminally differentiated effector memory CD45RA+ cells. Trimming left V 5 bases short and J 6 bases short, with 9 bases between. The CDR3 totals 12 residues. CDR1 SGHAT and CDR2 FQNNGV come from the germline V gene. The chain is built from TRBV11-2 and TRBJ2-3, with a possible D match to TRBD1 (5 bases). This TCR was sampled from a young woman in good health. Sequences were obtained from naive CD8+ T cells sorted from blood. The CDR3 spells CASSARVDTQYF. The CDR3 DNA reads as TGTGCCAGCAGCGCCAGGGTGGATACGCAGTATTTT.